This TCR beta chain was sequenced for a study of shared clonotypes between healthy human individuals. Findings and caveats of the study: What limited the represented genetic and exposure-history diversity was the small number of donors. It was the non-shared clonotypes that had lower generation probabilities than clonotypes shared by all four donors. Generally, estimated richness proved larger in naive subsets than it did in memory subsets.

Generated by immunoSEQ multiplex PCR, the TCRdb table keeps only in-frame clones and is missing some. Of roughly 500,000 clones listed, 90% to 96% were seen once; the top ten hold approximately 0.06%. This clone was counted a single time. What it binds is unknown. Sequencing was performed on naive CD4+ T cells sorted from blood. Subset defined: CD45RA+ positively selected. The receptor was isolated from a woman younger than 45 in good health.

The CDR3 DNA reads TGTGCCAGCAGTCCTAGAGGACGGACACGGGCGGGAAGAAACACCATATATTTT. The encoded protein is CASSPRGRTRAGRNTIYF. The rearrangement links TRBV28 to TRBJ1-3; possible D gene TRBD1, 5 bases. CDR3 length: 18 residues. Trimming stripped 5 bases from V and 5 bases from J, with 25 bases between. Germline CDR1 and CDR2: MDHEN and SYDVKM.